One sample yielded the 5 T cell receptor beta chains listed below, sequenced in a study of cytomegalovirus exposure and HLA in healthy donors. PCR was performed using 60 Vbeta and 13 Jbeta primers. Using immunoSEQ multiplex PCR, the repertoire was profiled, and TCRdb retains in-frame clones only, with some absent. This sample has a few hundred thousand clones; 80% to 90% occur once, and the top ten carry 2.9%. Material for sequencing was PBMCs. The receptor set was obtained from a man aged 25-45 years in good health and CMV-seronegative.

The CDR3 loop reads CASSSTTGPNTEAFF. The CDR3, as DNA: TGTGCCAGCAGTTCCACGACAGGGCCGAACACTGAAGCTTTCTTT. This chain links TRBV6-5 with TRBJ1-1; 7 nucleotides agree with TRBD1. The CDR3 consists of 15 residues. The V gene end was trimmed by 4 bases and the J gene end by 1 base; junction bases not matched to a gene: 6. In germline, CDR1 is MNHEY, CDR2 SVGAGI.

This clone was counted at least ten times. This chain joins TRBV7-3 and TRBJ2-7; D is perhaps TRBD1 (5 bases). The CDR3 spans 15 residues. V was pared by 5 bases and J by 4 bases, with 18 bases between. Germline CDR1 is SGHTA and CDR2 is FQGTGA. The CDR3 loop is CASSPDSAPLYEQYF. The CDR3 DNA reads as TGTGCCAGCAGCCCTGACAGTGCCCCGCTTTACGAGCAGTACTTC.

This clone occurred a few times. J is TRBJ2-3 and V is TRBV27; 9 nucleotides line up with TRBD1. The CDR3 totals 15 residues. The germline gives CDR1 MNHEY, CDR2 SMNVEV (reference sequence). Unmatched junction bases numbered 5, after V lost 5 bases and J lost 2 bases. DNA for the CDR3: TGTGCCAGCAGTCCCGGGACAGGGCTCACAGATACGCAGTATTTT. This sequence encodes CASSPGTGLTDTQYF.

The chain links TRBV5-6 to TRBJ1-1; D uncertain. Trimming removed 2 bases from V and 8 bases from J, with 7 bases in between. In germline, CDR1 is SGHDT, CDR2 YYEEEE. The CDR3 spans 11 residues. The chain's CDR3 is CASSFRAEAFF. The CDR3 nucleotides read TGTGCCAGCAGCTTTCGCGCCGAAGCTTTCTTT.

The rearrangement joins TRBV28 to TRBJ1-6; possibly TRBD1 for D (6 bases). CDR3 size: 16 residues. CDR1 and CDR2 from the germline V gene are MDHEN and SYDVKM. The V gene lost 3 bases and the J gene lost 10 bases, with 19 bases spanning the gap. Here the CDR3 DNA reads TGTGCCAGCAGTTTGCTCCCCGGGGGGCAAGGGTCACCCCTCCACTTT. It is translated as CASSLLPGGQGSPLHF.